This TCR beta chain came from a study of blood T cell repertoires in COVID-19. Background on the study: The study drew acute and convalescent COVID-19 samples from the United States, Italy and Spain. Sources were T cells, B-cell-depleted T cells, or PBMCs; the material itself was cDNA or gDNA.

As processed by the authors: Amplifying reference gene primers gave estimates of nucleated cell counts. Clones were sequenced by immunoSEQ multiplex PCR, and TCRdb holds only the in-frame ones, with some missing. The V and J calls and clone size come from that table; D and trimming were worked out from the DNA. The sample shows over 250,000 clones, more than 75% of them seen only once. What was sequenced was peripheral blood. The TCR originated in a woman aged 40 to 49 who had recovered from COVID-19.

CDR3 sequence (DNA): TGCGCCAGCAGCCAAGATCACCCCCAGGGGAACTATGGCTACACCTTC. Encoded protein: CASSQDHPQGNYGYTF. The chain couples TRBV4-1 to TRBJ1-2, with a weak D call TRBD1 (6 bases). The CDR3 totals 16 residues. The V gene lost 0 bases and the J gene lost 2 bases, with 13 bases spanning the gap. In germline, CDR1 is MGHRA, CDR2 YSYEKL.